What follows are 12 T cell receptor beta chains derived from one specimen sequenced in a study of CD8 T cells in ankylosing spondylitis. TCRdb processed the 5' RACE reads anew with MiXCR; each CDR3 protein has one entry. The data hold around 35,000 distinct CDR3 sequences, with approximately 10% observed a single time. Sequenced input: synovial fluid, either unsorted or a sorted T cell fraction (not recorded which). The source is a male donor with ankylosing spondylitis.

This clonotype has at least ten counts. The chain carries TRBV12-3 or TRBV12-4 and TRBJ2-1, with D hard to call. The CDR3 loop spans 13 amino acids. V gave up 5 bases and J gave up 5 bases, with 10 bases separating them. CDR3 sequence reads: CASSAQPHNEQFF. CDR3 nucleotides: TGTGCCAGCAGTGCCCAACCCCACAATGAGCAGTTCTTC.

Ten or more counts support this clonotype. The rearrangement links TRBV20-1 to TRBJ2-1; 12 bases agree with TRBD2. The CDR3 is made up of 16 amino acids. The germline V gene has CDR1 DFQATT and CDR2 SNEGSKA (reference sequence). J was trimmed by 9 bases and V by 6 bases; bases with no gene match: 15. The CDR3 sequence: CSAWTSGMAVRSEQFF. DNA of the CDR3: TGCAGTGCCTGGACTAGCGGGATGGCCGTTCGGAGTGAGCAGTTCTTC.

This clonotype was seen more than once but under ten times. The chain combines TRBV18 with TRBJ2-1; D remains ambiguous. Germline assignment: CDR1 KGHSH and CDR2 LQKENI. Trimming shortened V by 3 bases and J by 4 bases, and 13 bases separated the two germline ends. This CDR3 is 15 amino acids long. In nucleotides, the CDR3 is TGTGCCAGCTCACCCGTGGATAAGCCATACAATGAGCAGTTCTTC. It yields the protein CASSPVDKPYNEQFF. Together with reference TRBV18 and TRBJ2-1, the CDR3 gives the full variable domain: NAGVMQNPRHLVRRRGQEARLRCSPMKGHSHVYWYRQLPEEGLKFMVYLQKENIIDESGMPKERFSAEFPKEGPSILRIQQVVRGDSAAYFCASSPVDKPYNEQFFGPGTRLTVL.

This clonotype appeared many times. This chain connects TRBV28 to TRBJ2-6, with D unclear. The CDR3 is 16 amino acids. The V and J ends lost 5 bases and 6 bases respectively, with 17 bases between them. Per the germline V gene, CDR1 is MDHEN and CDR2 is SYDVKM. The CDR3 is CASSPGPLVEANVLTF. As DNA, the CDR3 is TGTGCCAGCAGTCCGGGCCCCCTCGTTGAGGCCAACGTCCTGACTTTC.

In this sample, this clonotype turned up many times. The chain is built from TRBV10-3 and TRBJ2-7; D gene unclear. Germline V gene lookup returns CDR1 ENHRY and CDR2 SYGVKD. The germline V and J ends were trimmed by 4 bases and 4 bases, with 14 bases remaining between them. There are 14 residues in the CDR3. The CDR3 bases are TGTGCCATCAGTGGGGGTTCTGTTGGTTACGAGCAGTACTTC. Protein: CAISGGSVGYEQYF.

The genes are TRBV11-3 and TRBJ2-1; D is unclear. V lost 2 bases, J lost 6 bases, and 20 bases lay in between. Germline-derived CDR1 and CDR2 are SGHNT and YENEEA. This CDR3 has 17 amino acids. DNA of the CDR3: TGTGCCAGCAGCTTATTAGTTGGGGTGGGTTTTAGCAATGAGCAGTTCTTC. Translated, it gives CASSLLVGVGFSNEQFF.

This clonotype was seen a handful of times. CDR3 region: CASSRAVNTGELFF. CDR3 bases: TGTGCCAGCAGTAGGGCGGTGAACACCGGGGAGCTGTTTTTT. This chain joins TRBV7-9 and TRBJ2-2; D is ambiguous. The V gene lost 6 bases and the J gene lost 1 base, with 9 bases spanning the gap. Germline CDR1 is SEHNR and CDR2 is FQNEAQ (reference sequence). The CDR3 has 14 amino acids.

The gene calls are TRBV14 and TRBJ1-5; D gene ambiguous. CDR1 is SGHDN and CDR2 is FVKESK in the germline V gene. The CDR3 is 13 residues long. V was cut by 2 bases and J by 5 bases, with 7 bases left in between. CDR3 bases: TGTGCCAGCAGCCAAAACGGGGATCAGCCCCAGCATTTT. Translating it yields CASSQNGDQPQHF. Looking up the rest from reference TRBV14 and TRBJ1-5 gives the full variable domain: EAGVTQFPSHSVIEKGQTVTLRCDPISGHDNLYWYRRVMGKEIKFLLHFVKESKQDESGMPNNRFLAERTGGTYSTLKVQPAELEDSGVYFCASSQNGDQPQHFGDGTRLSIL.

The gene calls are TRBV20-1 and TRBJ2-7; 10 bases match TRBD2. CDR3 length: 13 residues. Trimming took 6 bases from V and 6 from J; bases not matched to a gene: 8. Germline CDR1 reads DFQATT; CDR2 reads SNEGSKA (reference sequence). DNA for the CDR3: TGCAGTGCCACAAGCGGGAGGGCCGGCGAGCAGTACTTC. This encodes CSATSGRAGEQYF.

The chain employs TRBV16 and TRBJ2-7; TRBD1 matches at 9 bases. With V trimmed by 3 bases and J by 6 bases, 6 bases remained unmatched. Germline-derived CDR1 and CDR2 are KGHSY and FQNENV. The CDR3 has 14 amino acids. The CDR3 loop reads CASSQGTGLAEQYF. DNA of the CDR3: TGTGCCAGCAGCCAGGGGACAGGGTTGGCCGAGCAGTACTTC.

The CDR3 bases are TGTGCCAGCAGCCAAGGCTTCCTAGAGACCCAGTACTTC. This gives the protein CASSQGFLETQYF. This rearrangement joins TRBV14 to TRBJ2-5; no clear D gene. V was shortened by 1 base and J by 4 bases, with 7 bases between the two germline ends. The germline V gene has CDR1 SGHDN and CDR2 FVKESK. This CDR3 is 13 amino acids long.

This clonotype was recorded many times. J is TRBJ2-7 and V is TRBV3-1, with D uncertain. The germline V and J ends were trimmed by 5 bases and 4 bases, with 6 bases remaining between them. CDR1 is LGHDT and CDR2 is YNNKEL in the germline V gene (reference sequence). The CDR3 runs to 11 residues. The CDR3 nucleotides read TGTGCCAGCAGCTTACGGTACGAGCAGTACTTC. Its translation: CASSLRYEQYF.